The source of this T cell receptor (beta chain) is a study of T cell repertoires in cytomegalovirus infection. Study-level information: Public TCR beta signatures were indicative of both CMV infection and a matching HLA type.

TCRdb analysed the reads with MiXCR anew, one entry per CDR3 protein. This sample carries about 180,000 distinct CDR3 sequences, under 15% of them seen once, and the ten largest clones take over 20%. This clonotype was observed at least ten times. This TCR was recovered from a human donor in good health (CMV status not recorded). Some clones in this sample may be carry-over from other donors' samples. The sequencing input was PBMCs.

CDR3 bases: TGTGCCAGCAGCTCCGGACAGTCTCTTAAGGATGAGCAGTTCTTC. Its translation: CASSSGQSLKDEQFF. The chain joins TRBV7-8 to TRBJ2-1; D perhaps matches TRBD1 (6 bases). CDR1 and CDR2 from the germline V gene are SGHVS and FQNEAQ. The V gene lost 4 bases and the J gene lost 8 bases, with 18 bases spanning the gap. CDR3 length: 15 residues.